Below are 9 T cell receptor beta chains sequenced from a single sample in a study of shared clonotypes between healthy human individuals. The table came from immunoSEQ multiplex PCR; TCRdb's copy has only in-frame clones and leaves some out. This sample has just under 350,000 clones, with around 67% found just once. The sequencing sample was made of memory CD4+ T cells sorted from blood. As to subset: CD45RA-negative fraction. The receptors were gathered from a man between 25 and 39 years old in good health.

The chain employs TRBV13 and TRBJ2-1, with 12 bases lining up with TRBD2. Germline V gene sequence: CDR1 PRHDT, CDR2 FYEKMQ (reference sequence). CDR3 length equals 15 residues. The V segment lost 8 bases and the J segment 10 bases; nucleotides outside the gene matches: 12. The CDR3 nucleotides are TGTGCCAGCCACGCGGGACTAGCGGGCCGACGGGAGCAGTTCTTC. Amino acids: CASHAGLAGRREQFF.

CDR3 amino acids: CASSEMGLGNNEQFF. The DNA for the CDR3 is TGTGCCAGCAGTGAAATGGGACTAGGCAACAATGAGCAGTTCTTC. The J gene is TRBJ2-1, the V gene TRBV5-4, with 8 bases that match TRBD2. The ends lost 5 bases at V and 5 bases at J; junction bases unmatched: 9. Germline V gives CDR1 SGHNT, CDR2 YYREEE (reference sequence). The CDR3 contains 15 residues.

This clone was observed once. The V and J genes are TRBV28 and TRBJ1-1; TRBD1 agrees at 8 bases. This CDR3 has 16 amino acids. CDR1 is MDHEN, CDR2 SYDVKM, per germline. Trimming took 2 bases from V and 0 from J; bases not matched to a gene: 5. CDR3 region: CASSLGAGGLNTEAFF. The CDR3 DNA reads TGTGCCAGCAGTTTAGGAGCAGGGGGCTTGAACACTGAAGCTTTCTTT. The variable domain in full, with the rest retrieved from reference TRBV28 and TRBJ1-1, is DVKVTQSSRYLVKRTGEKVFLECVQDMDHENMFWYRQDPGLGLRLIYFSYDVKMKEKGDIPEGYSVSREKKERFSLILESASTNQTSMYLCASSLGAGGLNTEAFFGQGTRLTVV.

This clone was counted only a few times. The chain recombines TRBV9 with TRBJ1-1; D is possibly TRBD1 (5 bases). The CDR3 is 12 amino acids. The V end lost 1 base, the J end lost 10 bases, and 11 bases lay between the germline ends. The germline V gene has CDR1 SGDLS and CDR2 YYNGEE. The CDR3 loop reads CASSVTQGPAFF. The CDR3 nucleotides read TGTGCCAGCAGCGTAACCCAGGGACCAGCTTTCTTT.

The chain combines TRBV27 with TRBJ2-1; no definite D call. Germline assignment: CDR1 MNHEY and CDR2 SMNVEV (reference sequence). CDR3 size: 14 residues. Deletions cut 6 bases from V and 4 bases from J, with 13 bases between. The CDR3 DNA follows: TGTGCCAGCAGCTCCCGGTGGAGATACAATGAGCAGTTCTTC. This gives the protein CASSSRWRYNEQFF.

The J gene is TRBJ2-7, the V gene TRBV19; 13 nucleotides agree with TRBD2. In germline, CDR1 is LNHDA, CDR2 SQIVND (reference sequence). The junction had 10 bases not matched to a gene; V was cut back by 5 bases and J by 3 bases. The CDR3 length is 17 residues. The CDR3 reads CASSLGLAGAPNYEQYF. The CDR3 DNA reads as TGTGCCAGTAGTCTCGGACTAGCGGGAGCCCCAAACTACGAGCAGTACTTC.

The table lists this clone with many counts. This chain connects TRBV7-8 to TRBJ2-1; D gene uncertain. This CDR3 region has 14 residues. The V and J ends lost 1 base and 4 bases respectively, with 8 bases between them. The germline gives CDR1 SGHVS, CDR2 FQNEAQ. The CDR3 protein is CASSLGPGYNEQFF. The CDR3 region has the DNA TGTGCCAGCAGCTTAGGGCCCGGTTACAATGAGCAGTTCTTC.

The CDR3 spells CASSPRDRGSHSPLHF. For the CDR3, the DNA is TGTGCCAGCAGCCCGAGGGACAGGGGGTCTCATTCACCCCTCCACTTT. V gene TRBV11-3 combines with J gene TRBJ1-6; 11 bases are a match to TRBD1. Looked up from germline, CDR1 is SGHNT and CDR2 is YENEEA. CDR3 length: 16 residues. The V and J ends lost 5 bases and 8 bases, in that order; junction bases with no gene match: 8.

This clone showed up just a few times. The rearrangement joins TRBV7-2 to TRBJ2-1; 9 positions match TRBD2. Trimming removed 5 bases from V and 2 bases from J; junction bases left unmatched: 7. Germline V gene sequence: CDR1 SGHTA, CDR2 FQGNSA. This CDR3 is 16 amino acids long. The CDR3 here is CASSDLTSGPYNEQFF. DNA for the CDR3: TGTGCCAGCAGCGACCTGACTAGCGGTCCCTACAATGAGCAGTTCTTC.